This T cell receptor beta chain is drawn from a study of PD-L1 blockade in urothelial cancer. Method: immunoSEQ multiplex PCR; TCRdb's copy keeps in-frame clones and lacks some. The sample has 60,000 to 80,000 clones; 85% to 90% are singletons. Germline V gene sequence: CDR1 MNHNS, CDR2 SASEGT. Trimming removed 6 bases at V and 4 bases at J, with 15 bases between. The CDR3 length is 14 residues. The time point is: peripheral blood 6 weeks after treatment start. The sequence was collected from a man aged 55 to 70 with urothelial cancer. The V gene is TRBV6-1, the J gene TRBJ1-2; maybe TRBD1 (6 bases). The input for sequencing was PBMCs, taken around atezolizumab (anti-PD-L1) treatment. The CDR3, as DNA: TGTGCCAGCAGGACCGGGACACCCCTCTATGGCTACACCTTC. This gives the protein CASRTGTPLYGYTF.